Following are 24 T cell receptor beta chains from one sample sequenced in a study of shared clonotypes between healthy human individuals. Profiled with immunoSEQ multiplex PCR; TCRdb holds only in-frame clones, not every one. The profile shows roughly 500,000 clones, more than 65% of them singletons. The sequenced material came from PBMCs. The receptors shown here come from a woman aged 40 to 49 in good health. Some clones in this sample may be carry-over from other donors' samples.

The rearrangement uses TRBV11-3 and TRBJ2-5; 7 bases are shared with TRBD2. The CDR3 spans 16 residues. The germline CDR1 and CDR2 sequences are SGHNT and YENEEA. J gave up 2 bases and V 4 bases, and 10 bases lay outside the gene matches. CDR3 region: CASSWAAGEWQETQYF. CDR3 sequence (DNA): TGTGCCAGCAGCTGGGCTGCGGGAGAATGGCAAGAGACCCAGTACTTC.

This chain connects TRBV5-1 to TRBJ2-7; D unclear. Trimming left V 4 bases short and J 1 base short, with 18 bases between. The CDR3 length is 16 residues. Looked up from germline, CDR1 is SGHRS and CDR2 is YFSETQ. Written as DNA, the CDR3 is TGCGCCAGCAGCCTGGGCAGTGCCGGGTCTTCCTACGAGCAGTACTTC. Protein product: CASSLGSAGSSYEQYF.

This chain connects TRBV15 to TRBJ2-2, with D uncertain. CDR3 length: 15 residues. The germline V gene encodes CDR1 LNHNV and CDR2 YYDKDF (reference sequence). The V end was cut by 1 base, the J end by 3 bases, with 9 bases between. The CDR3 nucleotides read TGTGCCACCAGCAGAGGGGAAGCAGACACCGGGGAGCTGTTTTTT. This translates into CATSRGEADTGELFF.

The J gene is TRBJ2-2, the V gene TRBV2; TRBD2 matches at 10 bases. Germline CDR1 is SNHLY and CDR2 is FYNNEI. The junction had 3 bases not matched to a gene; V was cut back by 4 bases and J by 1 base. The CDR3 extends over 16 amino acids. CDR3 coding DNA: TGTGCCAGCAGTGCATTAGCGGGAGGGAACACCGGGGAGCTGTTTTTT. It yields the protein CASSALAGGNTGELFF.

In DNA, the CDR3 is TGTGCCTGCCCGAGACAGGGGACCCCATCCGATGAGCAGTTCTTC. The encoded protein is CACPRQGTPSDEQFF. J is TRBJ2-1 and V is TRBV30; 8 bases agree with TRBD1. J gave up 8 bases and V 6 bases, and 15 bases lay outside the gene matches. The CDR3 sequence is 15 residues long. Germline V gene lookup returns CDR1 GTSNPN and CDR2 SVGIG (reference sequence).

The chain couples TRBV18 to TRBJ2-6; weak D call: TRBD2 (6 bases). The CDR3 length is 14 residues. V was clipped by 4 bases and J by 2 bases, with 6 bases between them. CDR1 is KGHSH, CDR2 LQKENI, per germline. The CDR3 reads CASSRGTGANVLTF. CDR3 in DNA: TGTGCCAGCTCACGCGGGACTGGGGCCAACGTCCTGACTTTC.

On this clone itself: One end of the junction varies from germline; a read error may be responsible. Other DNA variants within this sample encode the same CDR3. This rearrangement joins TRBV9 to TRBJ1-2; D is unresolved. The CDR3 covers 14 residues. Germline values: CDR1 SGDLS, CDR2 YYNGEE. This chain's CDR3 is CASSVRDGNYGYTF. CDR3 nucleotides: TGTGCCAGCAGCGTAAGGGATGGTAACTATGGCTACACCTTT.

The chain recombines TRBV28 with TRBJ2-2; TRBD1 matches at 9 bases. V lost 3 bases and J lost 1; bases outside the gene matches: 15. CDR1 and CDR2 from the germline V gene are MDHEN and SYDVKM. This CDR3 has 20 amino acids. The CDR3 is CASSFPRDRAHTMNTGELFF. The DNA of the CDR3 is TGTGCCAGCAGTTTCCCCCGGGACAGGGCTCACACTATGAACACCGGGGAGCTGTTTTTT.

This chain connects TRBV4-3 to TRBJ2-3; D is possibly TRBD2 (6 bases). This CDR3 spans 15 amino acids. From germline, CDR1 is LGHNA and CDR2 YSLEER. The V and J ends lost 4 bases and 2 bases respectively, with 13 bases between them. The CDR3 nucleotides are TGCGCCAGCAGCCCGAGGCGGGGAGACACAGATACGCAGTATTTT. It codes for CASSPRRGDTDTQYF.

This clone occurred a few times. The chain has TRBV11-3 and TRBJ2-1; D is unresolved. The V end was cut by 4 bases, the J end by 9 bases, with 13 bases between. The CDR3 runs 13 residues. In germline, CDR1 is SGHNT, CDR2 YENEEA. CDR3 in amino acids: CASSSRSSGEQFF. DNA of the CDR3: TGTGCCAGCAGCTCCCGTTCTTCGGGTGAGCAGTTCTTC.

The chain recombines TRBV11-3 with TRBJ2-7; D is possibly TRBD2 (5 bases). CDR3 size: 14 residues. V was trimmed by 2 bases and J by 5 bases, leaving 13 bases between them. Germline lookup yields CDR1 SGHNT and CDR2 YENEEA. In nucleotides, the CDR3 is TGTGCCAGCAGCTTATCGGGGAGTACCCACGAGCAGTACTTC. This codes for CASSLSGSTHEQYF.

The chain is built from TRBV15 and TRBJ1-5, with D perhaps TRBD1 (6 bases). CDR1 and CDR2 from the germline V gene are LNHNV and YYDKDF (reference sequence). The CDR3 has 15 residues. Trimming shortened V by 0 bases and J by 7 bases, and 13 bases separated the two germline ends. The DNA for the CDR3 is TGTGCCACCAGCAGAGAGGGGGCGGGTAGACAGCCCCAGCATTTT. This codes for CATSREGAGRQPQHF.

J is TRBJ1-1 and V is TRBV5-4, with a possible D match to TRBD1 (6 bases). Germline assignment: CDR1 SGHNT and CDR2 YYREEE (reference sequence). This CDR3 has 14 residues. Trimming took 3 bases from V and 2 from J, leaving 11 bases between them. CDR3 sequence (DNA): TGTGCCAGCAGCTCACAGGGTTTAAACACTGAAGCTTTCTTT. Translated: CASSSQGLNTEAFF.

A remark on this clone: A far bigger clonotype differs at one base, so this is likely a read error. The same CDR3 also results from other DNA sequences found in this sample. This chain links TRBV19 with TRBJ1-1; no firm D call. Trimming stripped 1 base from V and 5 bases from J, with 11 bases between. This CDR3 comprises 14 residues. Per the germline V gene, CDR1 is LNHDA and CDR2 is SQIVND (reference sequence). CDR3 DNA sequence: TGTGCCAGTAGTATAGGGGCAGCGAATACTGAAGCTTTCTTT. The encoded protein is CASSIGAANTEAFF.

This rearrangement joins TRBV7-9 to TRBJ2-7, with TRBD1 identical over 11 bases. The trim removed 5 bases at V and 1 base at J, leaving 7 bases unmatched. CDR1 and CDR2 from the germline V gene are SEHNR and FQNEAQ (reference sequence). This CDR3 contains 16 residues. In DNA form, the CDR3 reads TGTGCCAGCAGCCCCAGGGGACAGGGGGGATCCTACGAGCAGTACTTC. It translates to CASSPRGQGGSYEQYF.

The rearrangement joins TRBV19 to TRBJ1-2; maybe TRBD1 (5 bases). CDR3 size: 14 residues. Germline V gives CDR1 LNHDA, CDR2 SQIVND (reference sequence). With 11 bases removed from V and 1 base from J, the gap between germline ends came to 17 bases. In DNA form, the CDR3 reads TGTGCCTCTAGACGCCCAGGGAATAACTATGGCTACACCTTC. Translating gives CASRRPGNNYGYTF.

V gene TRBV2 combines with J gene TRBJ2-1; 13 bases align to TRBD2. Germline trimming cut 5 bases from V and 7 bases from J; bases unmatched to any gene: 5. This CDR3 spans 15 amino acids. The germline V gene has CDR1 SNHLY and CDR2 FYNNEI. The CDR3 DNA follows: TGTGCCAGCAGTCTACTAGCGGGAGGGTTAAATGAGCAGTTCTTC. This sequence encodes CASSLLAGGLNEQFF.

J is TRBJ2-6 and V is TRBV11-2; D is uncertain. CDR1 is SGHAT, CDR2 FQNNGV, per germline. Trimming stripped 2 bases from V and 0 bases from J, with 11 bases between. The CDR3 runs to 17 residues. CDR3 sequence (DNA): TGTGCCAGCAGCTTAAGTGGTTCGGGCTCTGGGGCCAACGTCCTGACTTTC. It is translated as CASSLSGSGSGANVLTF.

V and J are TRBV5-1 and TRBJ2-7, with TRBD2 matching over 7 bases. Germline V gives CDR1 SGHRS, CDR2 YFSETQ. The CDR3 extends over 16 amino acids. Trimming cost V 0 bases and J 0 bases; bases outside gene matches: 6. This chain's CDR3 is CASSLGLASFSYEQYF. The CDR3 nucleotides are TGCGCCAGCAGCTTGGGACTAGCTTCTTTCTCCTACGAGCAGTACTTC.

The table lists this clone with a count of one. This chain joins TRBV7-9 and TRBJ1-4; D gene uncertain. There are 12 residues in the CDR3. The germline V and J ends were trimmed by 5 bases and 10 bases, with 11 bases remaining between them. Germline V lookup: CDR1 SEHNR, CDR2 FQNEAQ (reference sequence). CDR3 nucleotides: TGTGCCAGCAGCCCTCCGTCGGGAAAACTGTTTTTT. It specifies CASSPPSGKLFF.

About this clone itself: A far larger clone differs by one base, so this is likely a read error. J is TRBJ1-4 and V is TRBV18; no clear D gene. CDR3 length: 14 residues. Germline V CDR1 and CDR2: KGHSH, LQKENI. CDR3 residues: CASSSGWGSEKLSF. The CDR3 region has the DNA TGTGCCAGCTCATCAGGATGGGGTAGCGAAAAACTGTCTTTT. The full variable domain, in which reference TRBV18 and TRBJ1-4 provide the parts outside the CDR3, is NAGVMQNPRHLVRRRGQEARLRCSPMKGHSHVYWYRQLPEEGLKFMVYLQKENIIDESGMPKERFSAEFPKEGPSILRIQQVVRGDSAAYFCASSSGWGSEKLSFGSGTQLSVL.

The chain joins TRBV6-5 to TRBJ2-7; 11 nucleotides agree with TRBD2. The V gene's germline CDR1 is MNHEY and CDR2 SVGAGI. Trimming at V came to 6 bases and at J to 5 bases, leaving 6 bases not matched to a gene. There are 14 residues in the CDR3. CDR3 loop: CASRLAGGPHEQYF. The CDR3 nucleotides are TGTGCCAGCAGGTTAGCGGGAGGGCCTCACGAGCAGTACTTC.

V is TRBV9 and J is TRBJ1-4; D unresolved. V was shortened by 0 bases and J by 3 bases, with 9 bases between the two germline ends. This CDR3 has 15 amino acids. CDR1 is SGDLS and CDR2 is YYNGEE in the germline V gene. CDR3 in amino acids: CASSVGVNPNEKLFF. CDR3 in DNA: TGTGCCAGCAGCGTAGGCGTTAATCCTAATGAAAAACTGTTTTTT.

The chain combines TRBV2 with TRBJ1-2; 9 nucleotides agree with TRBD1. The CDR3 consists of 12 residues. From germline, CDR1 is SNHLY and CDR2 FYNNEI. Unmatched junction bases numbered 5, after V lost 6 bases and J lost 9 bases. The CDR3 bases are TGTGCCAGCAGGGGGACAGGGTCCTGCTACACCTTC. It encodes CASRGTGSCYTF. The full variable domain, its missing parts supplied by reference TRBV2 and TRBJ1-2, is EPEVTQTPSHQVTQMGQEVILRCVPISNHLYFYWYRQILGQKVEFLVSFYNNEISEKSEIFDDQFSVERPDGSNFTLKIRSTKLEDSAMYFCASRGTGSCYTFGSGTRLTVV.